The clone carrying this T cell receptor beta chain was recorded many times. From the 5' RACE reads, TCRdb called clonotypes with MiXCR, one entry per CDR3 protein. Of around 110,000 distinct CDR3 sequences in the sample, 9% to 15% were seen once. The ends were cut back, 7 bases at V and 5 bases at J, with 14 bases in the middle. The germline V gene encodes CDR1 ENHRY and CDR2 SYGVKD. CDR3 length: 13 amino acids. The sample belongs to a study of spatial heterogeneity in lung cancer. Time point: blood at routine non-recurrence follow-up after resection. Whole RNA from tumor, nontumor lung or frozen PBMC was sequenced unsorted.

J is TRBJ1-1 and V is TRBV10-3; D is uncertain. The source is a male donor with early-stage non-small cell lung cancer. The starting material was PBMCs, obtained at follow-up. Here the CDR3 reads CAITIGRETEAFF. CDR3 bases: TGTGCCATCACAATAGGCCGGGAGACTGAAGCTTTCTTT.